This T cell receptor beta chain comes out of a study of T cell clones after liver transplantation. For the study at large: TCRbeta sequencing after a pre-transplant mixed lymphocyte reaction identified graft-donor-reactive clones, later tracked in post-transplant blood. Graft-donor-reactive sequences were compared with third-party-reactive TCRbeta sequences from pre-transplant mixed lymphocyte reactions.

Findings and limits, study-wide: In two subjects, few donor cells limited the measurable donor-reactive repertoire.

With regard to this clone: What it binds is unknown.

Germline V gene sequence: CDR1 SGHNT, CDR2 YYREEE (reference sequence). With 2 bases removed from V and 2 bases from J, the gap between germline ends came to 9 bases. This CDR3 spans 14 amino acids. Assay used: immunoSEQ multiplex PCR; TCRdb lists only in-frame clones, some missing. Counted here are around 70,000 clones, about 91% occurring once; the ten biggest clones make up approximately 0.92%. The clonotype originates from a human patient who received a liver transplant. The T cells may partly be graft donor cells. The source was CD4+ T cells from blood, collected less than 26 months after liver transplant. The gene calls are TRBV5-4 and TRBJ2-3, with D possibly TRBD1 on 5 matching bases. CDR3 nucleotides: TGTGCCAGCAGCTTAGGACAAGACACAGATACGCAGTATTTT. Translating gives CASSLGQDTDTQYF.